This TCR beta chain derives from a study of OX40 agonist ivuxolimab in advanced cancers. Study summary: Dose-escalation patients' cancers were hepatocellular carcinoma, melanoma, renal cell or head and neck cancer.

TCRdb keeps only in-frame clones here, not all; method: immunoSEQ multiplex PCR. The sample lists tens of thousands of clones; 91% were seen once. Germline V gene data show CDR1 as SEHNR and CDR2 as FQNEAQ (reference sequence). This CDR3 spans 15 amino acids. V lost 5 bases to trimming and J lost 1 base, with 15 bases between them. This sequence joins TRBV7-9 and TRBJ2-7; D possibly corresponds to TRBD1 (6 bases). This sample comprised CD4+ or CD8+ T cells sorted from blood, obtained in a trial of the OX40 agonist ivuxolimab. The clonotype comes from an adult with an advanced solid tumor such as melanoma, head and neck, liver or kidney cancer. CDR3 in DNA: TGTGCCAGCAGCCCTCAGACAGGCGGTTCCTACGAGCAGTACTTC. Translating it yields CASSPQTGGSYEQYF.